Below are 19 T cell receptor beta chains sequenced from a single sample in a study of T cells expressing NK-cell markers. No DNA is given; TCRdb re-called the 5' RACE reads and lists each CDR3 protein once. The sample includes 450,000 to 600,000 distinct CDR3 sequences. Sequencing was performed on blood T cells: a sorted CD56 or NKG2C T cell subset, CD4+ or CD8+ T cells, or bulk PBMC T cells (not recorded which). The receptor set was obtained from a man between 18 and 35 years old in good health.

The chain couples TRBV24-1 to TRBJ2-5; TCRdb calls TRBD2, which cannot be checked without DNA. The CDR3 has 15 residues. The germline CDR1 and CDR2 sequences are KGHDR and SFDVKD. The chain's CDR3 is CATSDRAGTAETQYF.

The chain carries TRBV6-1 and TRBJ2-1; TCRdb names TRBD1, which stays unverified in the absence of DNA. The CDR3 consists of 17 residues. Germline V gives CDR1 MNHNS, CDR2 SASEGT. CDR3 protein: CASSPPAGGQGYNEQFF.

The chain uses TRBV7-9 and TRBJ2-4; checking the TCRdb D call of TRBD1 is not possible without DNA. The CDR3 loop spans 16 amino acids. The germline CDR1 and CDR2 sequences are SEHNR and FQNEAQ (reference sequence). CDR3 protein: CASSLVRDIAKNIQYF.

The V and J genes are TRBV24-1 and TRBJ1-5. The CDR3 loop spans 15 amino acids. The germline V gene encodes CDR1 KGHDR and CDR2 SFDVKD. CDR3 residues: CATSDWSTGWQPQHF.

This chain uses TRBV11-2 with TRBJ2-3; without DNA, the TCRdb call of TRBD2 cannot be checked. CDR3 length: 18 residues. The germline V gene encodes CDR1 SGHAT and CDR2 FQNNGV. The CDR3: CASSPGWGDGSIADTQYF.

This chain links TRBV7-9 with TRBJ1-5; TCRdb's D gene call, TRBD1, goes unchecked for lack of DNA. Germline loops: CDR1 SEHNR, CDR2 FQNEAQ (reference sequence). The CDR3 length is 14 residues. CDR3 protein: CASSSSGGAQPQHF.

The chain carries TRBV11-1 and TRBJ2-7; as DNA is missing, the TRBD1 call by TCRdb cannot be tested. Germline V gives CDR1 SGHAT, CDR2 FQDESV (reference sequence). The CDR3 is 12 residues long. CDR3 loop: CASSQDRGEQYF.

The V call is TRBV20-1, the J call TRBJ2-2; without DNA, the TCRdb call of TRBD2 cannot be checked. This CDR3 has 16 amino acids. CDR1 DFQATT and CDR2 SNEGSKA come from the germline V gene (reference sequence). Here the CDR3 reads CSARDWGLAGTGELFF.

The V and J genes are TRBV5-1 and TRBJ2-1; the TCRdb call, TRBD2, lacks DNA for checking. This CDR3 spans 16 amino acids. The germline V gene has CDR1 SGHRS and CDR2 YFSETQ. CDR3 loop: CASSGGTSGSWREQFF.

This chain connects TRBV25-1 to TRBJ2-2. The length of the CDR3 is 11 residues. Looked up from germline, CDR1 is MGHDK and CDR2 is SYGVNS. The chain's CDR3 is CASSNAGELFF.

The genes are TRBV5-1 and TRBJ2-6; TCRdb outputs TRBD1, but without DNA this stays unchecked. The CDR3 is 17 amino acids. Looked up from germline, CDR1 is SGHRS and CDR2 is YFSETQ. The CDR3 is CASSLTGAYTGANVLTF.

The chain is built from TRBV6-2 or TRBV6-3 and TRBJ2-5; the D call of TRBD2 rests on TCRdb alone, since no DNA is present to check it. The CDR3 runs to 14 residues. CDR1 is MNHEY, CDR2 SVGEGT, per germline. The CDR3 here is CASSTGGIRKTQYF.

CDR3: CAWSIIAGVGETQYF. The genes are TRBV30 and TRBJ2-5; checking the TCRdb D call of TRBD2 is not possible without DNA. This CDR3 is 15 amino acids long. CDR1 is GTSNPN and CDR2 is SVGIG in the germline V gene (reference sequence).

The chain employs TRBV5-5 and TRBJ1-4; the D call of TRBD1 rests on TCRdb alone, since no DNA is present to check it. The V gene's germline CDR1 is SGHKS and CDR2 YYEKEE (reference sequence). This CDR3 region has 17 residues. CDR3 residues: CASSDRDRGMLSEKLFF.

This chain uses TRBV7-8 with TRBJ1-1. From germline, CDR1 is SGHVS and CDR2 FQNEAQ. This CDR3 spans 15 amino acids. The CDR3 here is CASSLAGFVGTEAFF. The full variable domain, in which reference TRBV7-8 and TRBJ1-1 provide the parts outside the CDR3, is GAGVSQSPRYKVAKRGQDVALRCDPISGHVSLFWYQQALGQGPEFLTYFQNEAQLDKSGLPSDRFFAERPEGSVSTLKIQRTQQEDSAVYLCASSLAGFVGTEAFFGQGTRLTVV.

The rearrangement joins TRBV29-1 to TRBJ1-2. Per the germline V gene, CDR1 is SQVTM and CDR2 is ANQGSEA. The CDR3 length is 16 residues. Here the CDR3 reads CSVALQGGALNYGYTF.

V and J are TRBV11-2 and TRBJ2-7; TCRdb names TRBD2, which stays unverified in the absence of DNA. CDR1 SGHAT and CDR2 FQNNGV come from the germline V gene. The CDR3 totals 17 residues. The CDR3 here is CASSLEGLALPGYEQYF. Together with reference TRBV11-2 and TRBJ2-7, the CDR3 gives the full variable domain: EAGVAQSPRYKIIEKRQSVAFWCNPISGHATLYWYQQILGQGPKLLIQFQNNGVVDDSQLPKDRFSAERLKGVDSTLKIQPAKLEDSAVYLCASSLEGLALPGYEQYFGPGTRLTVT.

The V call is TRBV4-2, the J call TRBJ2-7; with no DNA, the TCRdb D assignment of TRBD1 cannot be verified. The germline CDR1 and CDR2 sequences are LGHNA and YNFKEQ. There are 14 residues in the CDR3. CDR3 region: CASSQDGRGPEQYF.

The chain employs TRBV29-1 and TRBJ2-1; there is no DNA to check the TCRdb D call of TRBD2. The CDR3 is 13 residues long. The germline CDR1 and CDR2 sequences are SQVTM and ANQGSEA. The CDR3 here is CSAGEGDYNEQFF.